This T cell receptor beta chain was observed in a study of cytomegalovirus exposure and HLA in healthy donors. Study overall: An analysis done earlier identified 100 million to 140 million unique TCR beta sequences from about 179 million T cells. Notes on the study in general: According to a later analysis, donors in an Asian-associated ancestry cluster reportedly had fewer N-insertions than the roughly 670-donor mean. Accurate predictions that matched the HLA-A and HLA-B alleles of most subjects were reportedly made from TCR beta sequences.

The PCR contained 60 Vbeta and 13 Jbeta primers. Clones were read by immunoSEQ multiplex PCR, and TCRdb kept only the in-frame ones, dropping some. This table has more than 95,000 clones, about 10% appearing once. A few counts support this clone. Its target is not known. The source material was PBMCs. The sequence was obtained from a young man in good health and CMV-seronegative.

This CDR3 reads CASSINYRGTEQYF. The CDR3 DNA reads as TGTGCCAGTAGTATAAATTACAGGGGGACCGAGCAGTACTTC. The chain uses TRBV19 and TRBJ2-7; TRBD1 agrees at 8 bases. The CDR3 has 14 residues. Per the germline V gene, CDR1 is LNHDA and CDR2 is SQIVND (reference sequence). V was pared by 2 bases and J by 6 bases, with 6 bases of the junction left unmatched.